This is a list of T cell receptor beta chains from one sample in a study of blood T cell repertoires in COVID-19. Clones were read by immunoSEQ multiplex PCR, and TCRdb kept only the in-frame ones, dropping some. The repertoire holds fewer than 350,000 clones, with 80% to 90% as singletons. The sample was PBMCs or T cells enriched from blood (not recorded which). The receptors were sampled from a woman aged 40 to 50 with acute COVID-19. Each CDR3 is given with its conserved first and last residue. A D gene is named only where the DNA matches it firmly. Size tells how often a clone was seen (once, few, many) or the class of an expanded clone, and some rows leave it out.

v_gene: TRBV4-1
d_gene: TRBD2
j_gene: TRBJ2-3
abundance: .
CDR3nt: TGCGCCAGCAGCCAAGATTCAGCGGGGTTCACAGATACGCAGTATTTT
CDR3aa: CASSQDSAGFTDTQYF

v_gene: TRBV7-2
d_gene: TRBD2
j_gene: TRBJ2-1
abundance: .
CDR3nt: TGTGCCAGCAGCTCTTATAGCGGGACCGTCTACAATGAGCAGTTCTTC
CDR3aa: CASSSYSGTVYNEQFF

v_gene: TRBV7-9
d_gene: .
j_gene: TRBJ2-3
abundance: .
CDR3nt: TGTGCCAGCAGCTTAACCAGGGGGGAAGATACGCAGTATTTT
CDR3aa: CASSLTRGEDTQYF

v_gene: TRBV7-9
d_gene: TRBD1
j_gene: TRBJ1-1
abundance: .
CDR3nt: TGTGCCAGCAGCTTAGCCCCCGGGACAGTCAACACTGAAGCTTTCTTT
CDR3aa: CASSLAPGTVNTEAFF

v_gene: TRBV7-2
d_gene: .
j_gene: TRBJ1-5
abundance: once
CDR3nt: TGTGCCAGCAGCTTATGGTTTGGGGGGGCGGAAAGTCAGCCCCAGCATTTT
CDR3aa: CASSLWFGGAESQPQHF

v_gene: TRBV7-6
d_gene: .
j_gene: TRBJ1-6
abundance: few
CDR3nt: TGTGCCAGCAGTATAAAAGCGGATAATTCACCCCTCCACTTT
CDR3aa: CASSIKADNSPLHF

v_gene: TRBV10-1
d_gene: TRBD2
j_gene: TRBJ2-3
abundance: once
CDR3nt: TGCGCCAGCAGTGAACCAGGGCTTAAGCGGGGGGGCCGCACAGATACGCAGTATTTT
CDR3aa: CASSEPGLKRGGRTDTQYF

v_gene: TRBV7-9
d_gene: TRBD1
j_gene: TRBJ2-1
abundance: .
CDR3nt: TGTGCCAGCACCCTTACAGGGGGCCCCTACAATGAGCAGTTCTTC
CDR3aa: CASTLTGGPYNEQFF

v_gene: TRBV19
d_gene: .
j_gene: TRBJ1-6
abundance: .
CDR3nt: TGTGCCAGTATTAGGAGCCCTGGCAATTCACCCCTCCACTTT
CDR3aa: CASIRSPGNSPLHF

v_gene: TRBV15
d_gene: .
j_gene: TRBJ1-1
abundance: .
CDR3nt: TGTGCCACCAGCAGAGATCGGCCCAGGGTGGGAACTGAAGCTTTCTTT
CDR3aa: CATSRDRPRVGTEAFF

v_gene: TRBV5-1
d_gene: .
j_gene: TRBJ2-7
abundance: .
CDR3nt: TGCGCCAGCAGCTTGGTTGGAGGGCTGAGCTCCTACGAGCAGTACTTC
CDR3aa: CASSLVGGLSSYEQYF

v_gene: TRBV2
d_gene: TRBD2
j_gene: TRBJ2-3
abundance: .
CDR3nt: TGTGCCAGCAGCGGTACTAGCGGGAGGACGACAGATACGCAGTATTTT
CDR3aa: CASSGTSGRTTDTQYF

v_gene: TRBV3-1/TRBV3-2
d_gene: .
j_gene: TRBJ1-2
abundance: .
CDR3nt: TGTGCCAGCAGCCAAGTAACAGCAGATGGCTACACCTTC
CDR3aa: CASSQVTADGYTF

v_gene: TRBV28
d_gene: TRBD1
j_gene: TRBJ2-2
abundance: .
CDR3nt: TGTGCCAGCAGTTTATACAGGACAGGGGGGACCGGGGAGCTGTTTTTT
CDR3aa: CASSLYRTGGTGELFF

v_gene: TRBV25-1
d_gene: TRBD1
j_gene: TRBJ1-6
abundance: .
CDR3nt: TGTGCCAGCAGTAAACAGGGGGGATCACCCCTCCACTTT
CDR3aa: CASSKQGGSPLHF

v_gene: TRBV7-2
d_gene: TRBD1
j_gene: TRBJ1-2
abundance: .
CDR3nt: TGTGCCAGCAGCTTAAGGACAGGGGGAATGGCAAACTATGGCTACACCTTC
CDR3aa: CASSLRTGGMANYGYTF

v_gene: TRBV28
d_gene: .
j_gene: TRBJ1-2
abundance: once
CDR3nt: TGTGCCAGCAGTTTGCCAGGGCTCTATGGCTACACCTTC
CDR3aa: CASSLPGLYGYTF

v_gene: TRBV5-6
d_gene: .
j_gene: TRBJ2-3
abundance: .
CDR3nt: TGTGCCAGCAGCATCCCGGGACTCCTCACAGATACGCAGTATTTT
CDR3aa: CASSIPGLLTDTQYF

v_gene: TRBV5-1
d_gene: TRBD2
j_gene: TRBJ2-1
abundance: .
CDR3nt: TGCGCCAGCAGCTTCACGGGAACTAGCGGGAGACTATACAATGAGCAGTTCTTC
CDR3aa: CASSFTGTSGRLYNEQFF

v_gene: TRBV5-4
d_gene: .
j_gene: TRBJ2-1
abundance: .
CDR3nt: TGTGCCAGCAGCTTTTCCCGGGGTGCCTACAATGAGCAGTTCTTC
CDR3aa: CASSFSRGAYNEQFF

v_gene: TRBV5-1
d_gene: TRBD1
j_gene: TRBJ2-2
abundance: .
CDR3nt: TGCGCCAGCAGCTTACAGGGGTGGAACACCGGGGAGCTGTTTTTT
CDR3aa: CASSLQGWNTGELFF

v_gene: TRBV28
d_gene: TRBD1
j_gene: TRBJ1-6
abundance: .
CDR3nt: TGTGCCAGCAGTCCACCATCCGGGACAGGGGGAAATTCACCCCTCCACTTT
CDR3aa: CASSPPSGTGGNSPLHF